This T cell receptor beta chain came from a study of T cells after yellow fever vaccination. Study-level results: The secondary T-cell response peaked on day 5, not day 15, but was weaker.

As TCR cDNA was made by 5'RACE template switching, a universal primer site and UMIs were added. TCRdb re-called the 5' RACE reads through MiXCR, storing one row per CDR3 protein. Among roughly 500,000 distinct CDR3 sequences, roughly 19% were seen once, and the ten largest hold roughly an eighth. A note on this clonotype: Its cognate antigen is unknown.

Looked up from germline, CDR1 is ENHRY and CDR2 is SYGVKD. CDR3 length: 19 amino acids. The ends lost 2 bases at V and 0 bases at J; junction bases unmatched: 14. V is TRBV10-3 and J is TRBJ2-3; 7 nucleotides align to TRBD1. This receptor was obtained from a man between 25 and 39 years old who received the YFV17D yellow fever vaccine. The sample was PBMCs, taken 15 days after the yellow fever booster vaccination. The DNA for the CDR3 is TGTGCCATCAGTGAGCCTAAAGGGACAGCCACTACTAGCACAGATACGCAGTATTTT. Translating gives CAISEPKGTATTSTDTQYF.